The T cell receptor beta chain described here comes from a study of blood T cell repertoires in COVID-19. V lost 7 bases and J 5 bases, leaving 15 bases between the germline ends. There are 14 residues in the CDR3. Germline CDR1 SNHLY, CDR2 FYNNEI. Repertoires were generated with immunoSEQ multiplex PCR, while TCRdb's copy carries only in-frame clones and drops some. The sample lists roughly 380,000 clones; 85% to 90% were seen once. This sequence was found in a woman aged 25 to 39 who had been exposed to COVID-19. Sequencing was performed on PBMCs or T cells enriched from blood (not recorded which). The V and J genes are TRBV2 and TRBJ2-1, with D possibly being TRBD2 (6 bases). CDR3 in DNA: TGTGCCAGCAAGCGGGCTAGCGCCGACAATGAGCAGTTCTTC. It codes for CASKRASADNEQFF.